The clone carrying this T cell receptor beta chain was seen a handful of times. TCRdb itself ran the 5' RACE reads through MiXCR, one entry per CDR3 protein. The table includes 250,000 to 350,000 distinct CDR3 sequences, roughly 9.7% detected once. This entry is derived from a study of identical twins. The CDR3 loop spans 18 amino acids. The germline CDR1 and CDR2 sequences are LGHNA and YNFKEQ. With 3 bases clipped from V and 0 bases from J, the junction kept 7 bases outside the gene matches. These data were also reused for a study on yellow fever vaccine responses in identical twins.

The rearrangement uses TRBV4-2 and TRBJ2-1, with 11 bases matching TRBD2. Sequencing used CD8+ T cells sorted from blood. This clonotype was obtained from a woman aged 18-30 years in good health. For the CDR3, the DNA is TGTGCCAGCAGCCAGACTAGCGGGGTACCAAGCTCCTACAATGAGCAGTTCTTC. It specifies CASSQTSGVPSSYNEQFF.